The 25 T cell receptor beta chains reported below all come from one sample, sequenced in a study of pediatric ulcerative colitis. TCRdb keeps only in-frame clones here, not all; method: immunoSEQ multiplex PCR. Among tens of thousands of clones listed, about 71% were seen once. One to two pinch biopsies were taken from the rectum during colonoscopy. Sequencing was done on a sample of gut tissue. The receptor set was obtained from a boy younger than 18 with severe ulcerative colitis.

CDR3 residues: CAWTPEGGANNEQFF. The CDR3 nucleotides are TGTGCCTGGACCCCAGAGGGGGGGGCCAACAATGAGCAGTTCTTC. The chain couples TRBV30 to TRBJ2-1; tentative D call: TRBD2 (7 bases). Germline assignment: CDR1 GTSNPN and CDR2 SVGIG (reference sequence). Trimming removed 4 bases from V and 5 bases from J, with 18 bases in between. The CDR3 sequence is 15 residues long.

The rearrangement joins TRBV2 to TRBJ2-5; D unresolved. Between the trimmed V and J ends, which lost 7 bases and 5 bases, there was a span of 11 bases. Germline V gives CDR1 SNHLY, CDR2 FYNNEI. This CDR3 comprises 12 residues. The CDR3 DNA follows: TGTGCCAGCAACGGTGGCCCTGAGACCCAGTACTTC. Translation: CASNGGPETQYF.

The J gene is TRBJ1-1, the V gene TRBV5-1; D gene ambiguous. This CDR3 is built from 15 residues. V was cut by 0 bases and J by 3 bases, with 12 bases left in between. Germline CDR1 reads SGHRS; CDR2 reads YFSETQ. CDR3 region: CASSLAGLADTEAFF. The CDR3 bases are TGCGCCAGCAGCTTGGCCGGATTGGCGGACACTGAAGCTTTCTTT.

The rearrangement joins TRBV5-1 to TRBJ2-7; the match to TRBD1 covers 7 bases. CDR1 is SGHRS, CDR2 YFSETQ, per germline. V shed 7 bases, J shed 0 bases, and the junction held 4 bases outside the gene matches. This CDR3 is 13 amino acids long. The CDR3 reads CASRRDSSYEQYF. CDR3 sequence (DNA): TGCGCCAGCCGCCGGGACAGCTCCTACGAGCAGTACTTC.

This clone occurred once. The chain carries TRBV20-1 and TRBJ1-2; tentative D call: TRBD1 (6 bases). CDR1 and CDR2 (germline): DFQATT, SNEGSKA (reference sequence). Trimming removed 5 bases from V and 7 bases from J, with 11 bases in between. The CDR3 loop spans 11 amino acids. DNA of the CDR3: TGCAGTGCTTCGGACAGTCGTGGCTACACCTTC. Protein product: CSASDSRGYTF.

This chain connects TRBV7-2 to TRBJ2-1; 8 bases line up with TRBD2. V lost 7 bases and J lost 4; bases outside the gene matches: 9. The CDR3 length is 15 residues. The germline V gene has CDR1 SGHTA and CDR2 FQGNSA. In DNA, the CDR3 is TGTGCCAGCACCGAGAGCGGGGGAAAGTACAATGAGCAGTTCTTC. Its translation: CASTESGGKYNEQFF.

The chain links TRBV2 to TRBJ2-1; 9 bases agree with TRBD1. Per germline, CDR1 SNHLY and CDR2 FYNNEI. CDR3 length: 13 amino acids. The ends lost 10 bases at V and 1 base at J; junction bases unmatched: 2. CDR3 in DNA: TGTGCCATGGGACAGGGATCCTACAATGAGCAGTTCTTC. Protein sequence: CAMGQGSYNEQFF.

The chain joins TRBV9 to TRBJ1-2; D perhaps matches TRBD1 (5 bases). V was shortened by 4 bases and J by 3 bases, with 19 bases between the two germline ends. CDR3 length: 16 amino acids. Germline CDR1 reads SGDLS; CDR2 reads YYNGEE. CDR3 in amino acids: CASSTQTANLDYGYTF. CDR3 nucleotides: TGTGCCAGCAGCACCCAGACAGCAAACCTCGACTATGGCTACACCTTC.

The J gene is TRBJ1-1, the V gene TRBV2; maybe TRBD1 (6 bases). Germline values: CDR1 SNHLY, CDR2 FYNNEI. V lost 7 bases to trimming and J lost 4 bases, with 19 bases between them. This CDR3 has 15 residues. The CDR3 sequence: CASKSEQGIATEAFF. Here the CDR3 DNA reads TGTGCCAGCAAATCCGAACAGGGTATTGCCACTGAAGCTTTCTTT.

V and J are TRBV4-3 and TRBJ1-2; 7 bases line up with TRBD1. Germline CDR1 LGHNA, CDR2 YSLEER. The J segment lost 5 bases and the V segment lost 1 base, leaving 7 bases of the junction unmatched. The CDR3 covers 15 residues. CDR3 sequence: CASSQVPRGRYGYTF. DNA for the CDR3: TGCGCCAGCAGCCAAGTCCCCAGGGGGAGGTATGGCTACACCTTC.

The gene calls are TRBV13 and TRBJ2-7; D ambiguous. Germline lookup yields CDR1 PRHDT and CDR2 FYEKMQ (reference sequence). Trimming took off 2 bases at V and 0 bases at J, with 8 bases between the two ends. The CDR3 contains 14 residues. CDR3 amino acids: CASSLQSDSYEQYF. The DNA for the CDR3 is TGTGCCAGCAGCTTACAGTCGGACTCCTACGAGCAGTACTTC. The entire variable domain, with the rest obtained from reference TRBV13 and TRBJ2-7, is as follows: AAGVIQSPRHLIKEKRETATLKCYPIPRHDTVYWYQQGPGQDPQFLISFYEKMQSDKGSIPDRFSAQQFSDYHSELNMSSLELGDSALYFCASSLQSDSYEQYFGPGTRLTVT.

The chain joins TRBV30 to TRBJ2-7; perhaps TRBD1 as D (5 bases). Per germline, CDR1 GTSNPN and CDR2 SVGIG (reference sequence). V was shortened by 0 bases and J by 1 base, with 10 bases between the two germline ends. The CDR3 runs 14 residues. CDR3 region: CAWSVEQESYEQYF. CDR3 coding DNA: TGTGCCTGGAGTGTAGAACAGGAATCCTACGAGCAGTACTTC.

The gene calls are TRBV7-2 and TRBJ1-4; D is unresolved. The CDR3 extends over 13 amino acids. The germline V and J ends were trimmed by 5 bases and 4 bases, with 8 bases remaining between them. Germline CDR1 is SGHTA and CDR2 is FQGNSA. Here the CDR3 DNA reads TGTGCCAGCAGCACCCGACGTAATGAAAAACTGTTTTTT. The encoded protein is CASSTRRNEKLFF.

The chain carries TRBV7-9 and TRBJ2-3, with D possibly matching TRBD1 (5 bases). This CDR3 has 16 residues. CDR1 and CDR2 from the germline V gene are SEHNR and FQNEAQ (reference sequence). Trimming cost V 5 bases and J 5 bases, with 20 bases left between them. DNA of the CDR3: TGTGCCAGCAGCCGTGGACATTTGCGGCTTCAAGATACGCAGTATTTT. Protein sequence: CASSRGHLRLQDTQYF.

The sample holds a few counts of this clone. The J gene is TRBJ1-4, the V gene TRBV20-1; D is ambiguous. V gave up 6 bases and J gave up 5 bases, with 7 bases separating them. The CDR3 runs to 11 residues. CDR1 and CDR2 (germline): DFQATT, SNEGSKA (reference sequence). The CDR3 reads CSALLNEKLFF. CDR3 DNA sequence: TGCAGTGCCCTACTGAATGAAAAACTGTTTTTT.

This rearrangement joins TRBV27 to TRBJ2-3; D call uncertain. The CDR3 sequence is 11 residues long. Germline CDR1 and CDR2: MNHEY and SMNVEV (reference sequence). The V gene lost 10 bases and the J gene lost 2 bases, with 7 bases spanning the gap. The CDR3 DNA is TGTGCCACCCAAGTCACAGATACGCAGTATTTT. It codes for CATQVTDTQYF.

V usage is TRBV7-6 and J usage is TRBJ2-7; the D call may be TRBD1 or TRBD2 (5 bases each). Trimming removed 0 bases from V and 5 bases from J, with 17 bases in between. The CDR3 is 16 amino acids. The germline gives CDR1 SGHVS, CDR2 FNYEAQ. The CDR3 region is CASSLARAGSPDEQYF. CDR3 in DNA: TGTGCCAGCAGCTTAGCGAGGGCAGGGTCTCCGGACGAGCAGTACTTC.

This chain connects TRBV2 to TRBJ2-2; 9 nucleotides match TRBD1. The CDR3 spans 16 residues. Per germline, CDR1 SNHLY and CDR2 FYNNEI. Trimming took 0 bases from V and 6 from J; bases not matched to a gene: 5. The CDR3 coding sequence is TGTGCCAGCAGTGAAGCTGGGACAGGGTTGTCCGGGGAGCTGTTTTTT. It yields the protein CASSEAGTGLSGELFF.

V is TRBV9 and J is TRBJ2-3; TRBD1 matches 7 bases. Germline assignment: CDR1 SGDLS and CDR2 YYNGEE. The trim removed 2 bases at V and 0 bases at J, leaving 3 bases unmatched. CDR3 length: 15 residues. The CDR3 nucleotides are TGTGCCAGCAGCGTCGGGACAGTGAGCACAGATACGCAGTATTTT. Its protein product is CASSVGTVSTDTQYF.

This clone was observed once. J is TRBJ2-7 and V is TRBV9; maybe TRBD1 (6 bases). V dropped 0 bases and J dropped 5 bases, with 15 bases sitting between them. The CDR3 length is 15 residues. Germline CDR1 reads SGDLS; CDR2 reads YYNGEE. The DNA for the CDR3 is TGTGCCAGCAGCGTAGGTGGGGGCAAGACGAACGAGCAGTACTTC. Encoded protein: CASSVGGGKTNEQYF.

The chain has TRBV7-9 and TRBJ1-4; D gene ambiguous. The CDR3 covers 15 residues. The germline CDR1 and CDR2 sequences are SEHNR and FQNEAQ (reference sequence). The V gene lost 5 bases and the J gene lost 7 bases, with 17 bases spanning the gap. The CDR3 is CASSPVLGGSEKLFF. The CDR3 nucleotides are TGTGCCAGCAGCCCCGTTTTGGGAGGAAGTGAAAAACTGTTTTTT.

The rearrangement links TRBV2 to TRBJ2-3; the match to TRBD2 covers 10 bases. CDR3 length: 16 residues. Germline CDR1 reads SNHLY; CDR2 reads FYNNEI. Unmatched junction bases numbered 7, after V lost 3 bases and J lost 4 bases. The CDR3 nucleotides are TGTGCCAGCAGTGAGATTTCTAGCGGGGGAGCAGATACGCAGTATTTT. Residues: CASSEISSGGADTQYF.

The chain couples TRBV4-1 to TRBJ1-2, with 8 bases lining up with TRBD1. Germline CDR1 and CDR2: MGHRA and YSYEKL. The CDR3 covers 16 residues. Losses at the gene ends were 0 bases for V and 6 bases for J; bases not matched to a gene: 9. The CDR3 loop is CASSQDFTRGQNGYTF. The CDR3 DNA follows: TGCGCCAGCAGCCAAGACTTCACCAGGGGGCAGAATGGCTACACCTTC.

Here the CDR3 DNA reads TGTGCCAGCTCACCTGGACAGAACTACGAGCAGTACTTC. It codes for CASSPGQNYEQYF. This chain uses TRBV18 with TRBJ2-7; D is possibly TRBD1 (6 bases). This CDR3 is built from 13 residues. From germline, CDR1 is KGHSH and CDR2 LQKENI. The V and J ends lost 3 bases and 3 bases respectively, with 9 bases between them.

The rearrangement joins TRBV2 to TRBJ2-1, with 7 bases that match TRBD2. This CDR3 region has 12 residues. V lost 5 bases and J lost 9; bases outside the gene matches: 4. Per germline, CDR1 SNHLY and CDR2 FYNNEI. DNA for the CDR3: TGTGCCAGCAGTTGGGCGGGGGTTGAGCAGTTCTTC. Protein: CASSWAGVEQFF.